This T cell receptor beta chain is from a study of blood T cell repertoires in COVID-19. Study-level information: COVID-19 samples from acute and convalescent phases originated in the United States, Italy and Spain. From T cells, B-cell-depleted T cells, or PBMCs came the material, which was cDNA or gDNA.

As processed by the authors: For nucleated cells, counts were estimated from reference gene primer amplification. TCRdb's table, derived via immunoSEQ multiplex PCR, lists solely in-frame clones and lacks some. For V, J and clone size, that table is used; D and trimming come from the DNA. There are about 130,000 clones in the sample; just under 85% occur only once, and roughly 13% lies in the top ten. V lost 1 base to trimming and J lost 9 bases, with 13 bases between them. Germline assignment: CDR1 SGHNT and CDR2 YENEEA. The CDR3 spans 14 residues. The V and J genes are TRBV11-3 and TRBJ2-1; D might be TRBD2 (5 bases). The sequenced sample consisted of peripheral blood. The TCR originated in a human donor in a cohort sampled during active COVID-19. CDR3 coding DNA: TGTGCCAGCAGCTTAGTAGGAATTGGAGGTGAGCAGTTCTTC. Its protein product is CASSLVGIGGEQFF.